Following are 18 T cell receptor beta chains from one sample sequenced in a study of early T cells in non-severe SARS-CoV-2 infection. TCRdb redid the calling of the 5' RACE reads with MiXCR, one entry per CDR3 protein. This repertoire shows 75,000 to 100,000 distinct CDR3 sequences, roughly 15% found once; its top ten account for 0.45% to 0.75%. Sequencing input: whole blood. All receptors derive from an adult who was a healthcare worker with PCR-confirmed SARS-CoV-2 infection or an uninfected control (not recorded which).

For this clonotype: Compared with germline, one end of the junction differs, possibly owing to a read error. This chain links TRBV10-2 with TRBJ1-1; TRBD1 aligns across 10 bases. Germline values: CDR1 WSHSY, CDR2 SAAADI. The CDR3 sequence is 16 residues long. CDR3 sequence reads: CASSWDRGTMNTEAIF. CDR3 bases: TGCGCCAGCAGTTGGGACAGGGGCACTATGAACACTGAAGCTATCTTT.

CDR3 in amino acids: CASSWGQGADGYTF. The CDR3 DNA is TGTGCCAGCAGCTGGGGACAGGGGGCGGATGGCTACACCTTC. The chain employs TRBV7-2 and TRBJ1-2; 12 bases match TRBD1. The junction had 3 bases not matched to a gene; V was cut back by 4 bases and J by 6 bases. CDR1 is SGHTA, CDR2 FQGNSA, per germline. The CDR3 consists of 14 residues.

CDR3 in amino acids: CASTRTGNNQPQHF. DNA of the CDR3: TGTGCCAGCACACGGACAGGAAATAATCAGCCCCAGCATTTT. The V and J genes are TRBV28 and TRBJ1-5; TRBD1 matches 7 bases. V trimming: 7 bases; J trimming: 4 bases; junction bases outside the gene matches: 7. The CDR3 sequence is 14 residues long. Germline-derived CDR1 and CDR2 are MDHEN and SYDVKM.

The gene calls are TRBV12-3 or TRBV12-4 and TRBJ1-5, with D possibly TRBD1 on 6 matching bases. The CDR3 extends over 15 amino acids. Between the trimmed V and J ends, which lost 4 bases and 6 bases, there was a span of 16 bases. CDR3 coding DNA: TGTGCCAGCAGTTCCTTTGGGGGGGCTCTTCAGCCCCAGCATTTT. It is translated as CASSSFGGALQPQHF.

This rearrangement joins TRBV12-3 or TRBV12-4 to TRBJ2-2, with a weak D call TRBD1 (6 bases). The CDR3 contains 16 residues. The V end was cut by 1 base, the J end by 5 bases, with 14 bases between. The CDR3 DNA follows: TGTGCCAGCAGTTTAGGTGACAGGCGTGAGACCGGGGAGCTGTTTTTT. Translation: CASSLGDRRETGELFF.

This chain links TRBV12-3 or TRBV12-4 with TRBJ1-5; 7 bases map to TRBD1. J lost 1 base, V lost 1 base, and 10 bases had no gene match. The CDR3 covers 18 residues. The CDR3 loop is CASSLGQGILESNQPQHF. The CDR3, as DNA: TGTGCCAGCAGTTTAGGACAGGGAATTCTGGAGAGCAATCAGCCCCAGCATTTT.

This clonotype was detected ten times or more. V is TRBV5-1 and J is TRBJ1-6; the match to TRBD1 covers 10 bases. Germline V CDR1 and CDR2: SGHRS, YFSETQ. V was clipped by 2 bases and J by 5 bases; unmatched bases: 10. This CDR3 has 18 amino acids. As DNA, the CDR3 is TGCGCCAGCAGCTTAATTCCCCGGGACAGGGGAGATAATTCACCCCTCCACTTT. As protein: CASSLIPRDRGDNSPLHF. Combining the CDR3 with reference TRBV5-1 and TRBJ1-6 gives the whole variable domain KAGVTQTPRYLIKTRGQQVTLSCSPISGHRSVSWYQQTPGQGLQFLFEYFSETQRNKGNFPGRFSGRQFSNSRSEMNVSTLELGDSALYLCASSLIPRDRGDNSPLHFGNGTRLTVT.

This clonotype was counted between two and nine times. Sequence at one end of the junction differs from germline and may be a read error. The rearrangement links TRBV10-3 to TRBJ2-1, with D unresolved. The CDR3 runs 12 residues. Germline CDR1 and CDR2: ENHRY and SYGVKD. The CDR3 reads CAITELGNEQFF. The CDR3 DNA follows: TGTGCCATCACTGAGTTAGGCAATGAGCAGTTCTTC.

This clonotype came up many times. V is TRBV6-2 or TRBV6-3 and J is TRBJ2-5; D might be TRBD1 or TRBD2, each matching 5 bases. Trimming shortened V by 6 bases and J by 2 bases, and 19 bases separated the two germline ends. CDR3 length: 16 amino acids. CDR1 and CDR2 (germline): MNHEY, SVGEGT. CDR3 amino acids: CASSWRSGTLQETQYF. The CDR3 DNA reads TGTGCCAGCAGCTGGCGCTCGGGGACGTTACAAGAGACCCAGTACTTC.

The chain employs TRBV4-1 and TRBJ1-5; D uncertain. Germline V gives CDR1 MGHRA, CDR2 YSYEKL. The length of the CDR3 is 15 residues. V shed 1 base and J shed 4 bases, with 11 bases lying between them. CDR3 in DNA: TGCGCCAGCAGCCAAGTTCTAACCAGGAATCAGCCCCAGCATTTT. Amino acids: CASSQVLTRNQPQHF.

The rearrangement uses TRBV27 and TRBJ1-5; D is unresolved. The CDR3 has 14 residues. Looked up from germline, CDR1 is MNHEY and CDR2 is SMNVEV (reference sequence). The V end was cut by 10 bases, the J end by 4 bases, with 17 bases between. CDR3 sequence (DNA): TGTGCCACCGGGAAGGCAACGTTAAATCAGCCCCAGCATTTT. This encodes CATGKATLNQPQHF.

The V and J genes are TRBV24-1 and TRBJ2-1; 9 positions agree with TRBD1. Germline V gene data show CDR1 as KGHDR and CDR2 as SFDVKD. CDR3 size: 14 residues. V was clipped by 4 bases and J by 7 bases; unmatched bases: 4. This CDR3 reads CATSESTGGNEQFF. The DNA for the CDR3 is TGTGCCACCAGTGAGTCGACAGGGGGGAATGAGCAGTTCTTC.

The V call is TRBV7-6, the J call TRBJ2-5; 8 nucleotides align to TRBD1. The CDR3 has 15 residues. Trimming removed 4 bases from V and 7 bases from J; junction bases left unmatched: 11. CDR1 and CDR2 (germline): SGHVS, FNYEAQ. In nucleotides, the CDR3 is TGTGCCAGCAGCTCCCCTTGGACAGGGAGAGGGACCCAGTACTTC. This translates into CASSSPWTGRGTQYF.

V gene TRBV12-3 or TRBV12-4 combines with J gene TRBJ2-2, with D perhaps matching TRBD1 (7 bases). The CDR3 runs 16 residues. V lost 8 bases to trimming and J lost 2 bases, with 18 bases between them. The DNA of the CDR3 is TGTGCCAGCGATCCGGCCAGGGGGGTTAACACCGGGGAGCTGTTTTTT. Its protein product is CASDPARGVNTGELFF.

This clonotype was seen a few times. V gene TRBV7-6 combines with J gene TRBJ1-5; no definite D call. Trimming left V 4 bases short and J 0 bases short, with 10 bases between. Germline V gene sequence: CDR1 SGHVS, CDR2 FNYEAQ. The CDR3 covers 15 residues. DNA for the CDR3: TGTGCCAGCAGCTCTGTTCTGGATAGCAATCAGCCCCAGCATTTT. Translated, it gives CASSSVLDSNQPQHF.

This clonotype has only a few counts. The chain carries TRBV4-1 and TRBJ1-1, with 12 bases identical to TRBD1. The length of the CDR3 is 16 residues. The V gene end was trimmed by 2 bases and the J gene end by 8 bases; junction bases not matched to a gene: 9. Germline CDR1 reads MGHRA; CDR2 reads YSYEKL. CDR3 protein: CASSQRERDRGREAFF. The CDR3 region has the DNA TGCGCCAGCAGCCAACGGGAAAGGGACAGGGGGCGCGAAGCTTTCTTT.

This CDR3 reads CSAPGQAHNEQFF. CDR3 DNA sequence: TGCAGTGCTCCCGGGCAGGCCCACAATGAGCAGTTCTTC. The chain is built from TRBV20-1 and TRBJ2-1; D remains unclear. V lost 5 bases to trimming and J lost 5 bases, with 13 bases between them. Germline assignment: CDR1 DFQATT and CDR2 SNEGSKA (reference sequence). The CDR3 sequence is 13 residues long.

This clonotype appeared many times. J is TRBJ2-1 and V is TRBV20-1; D is unresolved. Trimming cost V 6 bases and J 2 bases, with 2 bases left between them. CDR1 is DFQATT and CDR2 is SNEGSKA in the germline V gene (reference sequence). This CDR3 comprises 10 residues. CDR3 loop: CSATYNEQFF. CDR3 coding DNA: TGCAGTGCCACCTACAATGAGCAGTTCTTC.